The 18 T cell receptor beta chains in this list originate from one sample, sequenced in a study of CD8 T cells in ankylosing spondylitis. Each CDR3 protein is one row after TCRdb ran MiXCR on the 5' RACE reads. The data show 200,000 to 300,000 distinct CDR3 sequences, approximately 10% seen once. The sequenced sample consisted of blood, either unsorted or a sorted T cell fraction (not recorded which). All receptors derive from a male donor with ankylosing spondylitis or in good health (not recorded which).

This clonotype was observed many times. CDR3 sequence: CASSQGASFRRTEAFF. The CDR3 DNA reads as TGTGCCAGCAGCCAAGGGGCGTCATTCAGGCGCACTGAAGCTTTCTTT. The rearrangement joins TRBV3-1 to TRBJ1-1; D remains ambiguous. The CDR3 runs 16 residues. Germline V lookup: CDR1 LGHDT, CDR2 YNNKEL (reference sequence). Trimming stripped 1 base from V and 4 bases from J, with 16 bases between.

This clonotype was detected ten times or more. The gene calls are TRBV19 and TRBJ1-2; D is unclear. This CDR3 has 13 amino acids. V was trimmed by 3 bases and J by 5 bases, leaving 10 bases between them. Germline loops: CDR1 LNHDA, CDR2 SQIVND (reference sequence). The CDR3: CASSIEEGYGYTF. The DNA of the CDR3 is TGTGCCAGTAGTATTGAGGAGGGATATGGCTACACCTTC.

This clonotype appeared many times. The genes are TRBV20-1 and TRBJ1-1; weak D call: TRBD1 (6 bases). With 0 bases removed from V and 6 bases from J, the gap between germline ends came to 17 bases. This CDR3 spans 15 amino acids. From germline, CDR1 is DFQATT and CDR2 SNEGSKA (reference sequence). CDR3 sequence: CSAREGKGVVPEAFF. The CDR3 DNA follows: TGCAGTGCTAGAGAGGGTAAGGGGGTGGTCCCTGAAGCTTTCTTT.

This clonotype occurred many times. This chain uses TRBV29-1 with TRBJ1-2; 11 bases match TRBD1. CDR1 and CDR2 (germline): SQVTM, ANQGSEA. This CDR3 is 13 amino acids long. With V trimmed by 6 bases and J by 7 bases, 7 bases remained unmatched. CDR3 in amino acids: CSVTGQGDGGYTF. DNA for the CDR3: TGCAGCGTGACGGGACAGGGGGACGGTGGCTACACCTTC.

At least ten counts were recorded for this clonotype. V and J are TRBV9 and TRBJ1-2; TRBD1 agrees at 7 bases. V shed 3 bases and J 8 bases; nucleotides not matched to a gene: 16. The CDR3 covers 16 residues. Germline CDR1 and CDR2: SGDLS and YYNGEE. The CDR3 loop is CASSARQGPRSEGYTF. The CDR3 DNA is TGTGCCAGCAGCGCCCGACAGGGACCCCGGAGCGAAGGCTACACCTTC.

This clonotype came up once. The genes are TRBV15 and TRBJ2-1, with TRBD2 identical over 7 bases. This CDR3 has 16 amino acids. Germline V gene lookup returns CDR1 LNHNV and CDR2 YYDKDF (reference sequence). Germline trimming cut 3 bases from V and 0 bases from J; bases unmatched to any gene: 5. The chain's CDR3 is CATSSGEGSSYNEQFF. The CDR3 DNA is TGTGCCACCAGCAGCGGGGAGGGGAGCTCCTACAATGAGCAGTTCTTC.

This clonotype was seen at least ten times. V is TRBV20-1 and J is TRBJ2-2, with TRBD1 matching over 7 bases. From germline, CDR1 is DFQATT and CDR2 SNEGSKA (reference sequence). The CDR3 consists of 14 residues. CDR3 sequence reads: CRVTGELNTGELFF. The CDR3 DNA reads as TGCAGGGTAACAGGGGAACTGAACACCGGGGAGCTGTTTTTT.

Comments on this clonotype: This clone may be a read error of a much larger clone one base away. The chain recombines TRBV5-1 with TRBJ1-1; D not certain. V was pared by 4 bases and J by 1 base, with 8 bases between. This CDR3 is 13 amino acids long. The germline V gene has CDR1 SGHRS and CDR2 YFSETQ. The CDR3 here is CASSPYRNTEAFF. The CDR3 DNA sequence: TGCGCCAGCAGCCCTTACAGGAACACTGAAGCTTTCTTT.

This clonotype was detected only once. V usage is TRBV7-9 and J usage is TRBJ1-6; 7 bases line up with TRBD1. V lost 5 bases, J lost 9 bases, and 7 bases stayed unmatched. The germline CDR1 and CDR2 sequences are SEHNR and FQNEAQ (reference sequence). This CDR3 region has 14 residues. Written as DNA, the CDR3 is TGTGCCAGCAGCCCACGGACAGGTGGTTCACCCCTCCACTTT. Its translation: CASSPRTGGSPLHF.

This clonotype was seen repeatedly, ten times or more. The chain has TRBV15 and TRBJ2-5; possibly TRBD1 for D (5 bases). The germline V and J ends were trimmed by 0 bases and 5 bases, with 7 bases remaining between them. The CDR3 is 13 amino acids. Germline V gives CDR1 LNHNV, CDR2 YYDKDF (reference sequence). The CDR3 DNA reads as TGTGCCACCAGCAGAGATAAGGGGGAGACCCAGTACTTC. Translation gives CATSRDKGETQYF.

There are many counts of this clonotype. The V call is TRBV24-1, the J call TRBJ2-1, with 8 bases that match TRBD2. This CDR3 contains 12 residues. Germline assignment: CDR1 KGHDR and CDR2 SFDVKD. J lost 12 bases, V lost 3 bases, and 3 bases had no gene match. The CDR3 bases are TGTGCCACCAGTGATGTAGCGGGATGGCAGTTCTTC. Amino acids: CATSDVAGWQFF.

This clonotype was seen many times. The chain carries TRBV5-6 and TRBJ2-2; D gene ambiguous. The germline V gene has CDR1 SGHDT and CDR2 YYEEEE. V shed 0 bases and J shed 6 bases, with 3 bases lying between them. CDR3 size: 12 residues. The CDR3 region has the DNA TGTGCCAGCAGCTTGGATTCCGGGGAGCTGTTTTTT. This sequence encodes CASSLDSGELFF.

The sample holds a few counts of this clonotype. V and J are TRBV30 and TRBJ1-2, with unresolved D. This CDR3 has 14 amino acids. The V gene lost 1 base and the J gene lost 0 bases, with 9 bases spanning the gap. The germline gives CDR1 GTSNPN, CDR2 SVGIG (reference sequence). Here the CDR3 DNA reads TGTGCCTGGAGTGGGGAGAGTTCTAACTATGGCTACACCTTC. Amino acid sequence: CAWSGESSNYGYTF.

This clonotype appeared many times. The genes are TRBV5-1 and TRBJ2-3; no firm D call. Trimming stripped 3 bases from V and 1 base from J, with 12 bases between. The CDR3 sequence is 15 residues long. Germline V gives CDR1 SGHRS, CDR2 YFSETQ. The CDR3 is CASSSESLGTDTQYF. Here the CDR3 DNA reads TGCGCCAGCAGCTCTGAAAGCCTAGGCACAGATACGCAGTATTTT.

This clonotype was picked up many times. The rearrangement links TRBV9 to TRBJ2-2; 7 positions agree with TRBD1. The CDR3 is made up of 16 amino acids. Trimming cost V 0 bases and J 0 bases; bases outside gene matches: 2. Germline V gene sequence: CDR1 SGDLS, CDR2 YYNGEE. The CDR3 loop reads CASSVETGPNTGELFF. The CDR3 DNA reads as TGTGCCAGCAGCGTAGAGACAGGGCCGAACACCGGGGAGCTGTTTTTT.

At least ten counts were recorded for this clonotype. V gene TRBV7-2 combines with J gene TRBJ1-6; D is perhaps TRBD1 (5 bases). The V end was cut by 5 bases, the J end by 7 bases, with 15 bases between. CDR1 SGHTA and CDR2 FQGNSA come from the germline V gene. This CDR3 is 15 amino acids long. For the CDR3, the DNA is TGTGCCAGCAGCCGCCTTGACAGTGGAAATTCACCCCTCCACTTT. It translates to CASSRLDSGNSPLHF.

This clonotype occurred many times. The chain is built from TRBV12-3 or TRBV12-4 and TRBJ2-3; a weak D match, TRBD1 (6 bases). This CDR3 contains 16 residues. Trimming cost V 3 bases and J 2 bases, with 15 bases left between them. This CDR3 is CASSLVQRGFTDTQYF. The CDR3 region has the DNA TGTGCCAGCAGTTTGGTACAGAGGGGGTTCACAGATACGCAGTATTTT.

This clonotype was seen many times. The chain recombines TRBV14 with TRBJ2-7; unclear D gene. The germline V and J ends were trimmed by 2 bases and 5 bases, with 16 bases remaining between them. There are 15 residues in the CDR3. CDR1 SGHDN and CDR2 FVKESK come from the germline V gene. The CDR3: CASSQLVGILDEQYF. Written as DNA, the CDR3 is TGTGCCAGCAGCCAACTGGTAGGGATACTGGACGAGCAGTACTTC.